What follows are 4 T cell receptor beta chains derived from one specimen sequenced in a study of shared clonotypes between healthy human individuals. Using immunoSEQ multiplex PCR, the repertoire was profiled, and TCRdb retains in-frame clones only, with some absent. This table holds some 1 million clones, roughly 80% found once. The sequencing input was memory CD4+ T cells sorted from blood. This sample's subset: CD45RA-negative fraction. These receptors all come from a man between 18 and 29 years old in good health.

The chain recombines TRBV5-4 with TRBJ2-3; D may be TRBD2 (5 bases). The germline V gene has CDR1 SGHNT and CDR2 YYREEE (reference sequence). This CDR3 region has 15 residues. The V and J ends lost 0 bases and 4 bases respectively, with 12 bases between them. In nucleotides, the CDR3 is TGTGCCAGCAGCTTGGGGGGAGCGAACGCAGATACGCAGTATTTT. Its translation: CASSLGGANADTQYF.

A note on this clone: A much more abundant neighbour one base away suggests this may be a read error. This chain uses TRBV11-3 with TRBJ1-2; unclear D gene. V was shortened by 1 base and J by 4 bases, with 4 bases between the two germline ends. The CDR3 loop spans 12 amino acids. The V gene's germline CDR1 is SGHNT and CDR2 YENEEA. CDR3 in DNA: TGTGCCAGCAGCTTAGGGAGCTATGGCTACACCTTC. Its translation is CASSLGSYGYTF.

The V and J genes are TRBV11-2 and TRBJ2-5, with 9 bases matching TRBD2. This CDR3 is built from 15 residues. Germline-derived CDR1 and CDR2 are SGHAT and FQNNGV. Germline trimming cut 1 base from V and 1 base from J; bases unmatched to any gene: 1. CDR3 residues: CASSLVAGVQETQYF. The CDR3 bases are TGTGCCAGCAGCTTAGTAGCGGGGGTCCAAGAGACCCAGTACTTC.

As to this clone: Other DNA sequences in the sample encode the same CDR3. The CDR3 is CASSPGAEQYF. CDR3 bases: TGTGCCAGCTCACCCGGGGCAGAGCAGTACTTC. The V and J genes are TRBV18 and TRBJ2-7; the D gene could be TRBD1 or TRBD2 (5 bases each). Trimming cost V 3 bases and J 7 bases, with 7 bases left between them. CDR1 is KGHSH and CDR2 is LQKENI in the germline V gene. The CDR3 contains 11 residues.